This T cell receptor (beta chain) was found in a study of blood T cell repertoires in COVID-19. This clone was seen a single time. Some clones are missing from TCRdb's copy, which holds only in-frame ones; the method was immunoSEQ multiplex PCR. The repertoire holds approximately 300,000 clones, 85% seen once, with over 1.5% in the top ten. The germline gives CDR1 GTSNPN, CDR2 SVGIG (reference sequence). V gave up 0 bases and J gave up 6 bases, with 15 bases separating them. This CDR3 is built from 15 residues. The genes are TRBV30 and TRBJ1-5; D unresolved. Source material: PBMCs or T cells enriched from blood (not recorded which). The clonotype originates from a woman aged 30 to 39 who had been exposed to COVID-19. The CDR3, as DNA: TGTGCCTGGAGTGTCAGGTGGGAGAAGGGTCAGCCCCAGCATTTT. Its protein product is CAWSVRWEKGQPQHF.